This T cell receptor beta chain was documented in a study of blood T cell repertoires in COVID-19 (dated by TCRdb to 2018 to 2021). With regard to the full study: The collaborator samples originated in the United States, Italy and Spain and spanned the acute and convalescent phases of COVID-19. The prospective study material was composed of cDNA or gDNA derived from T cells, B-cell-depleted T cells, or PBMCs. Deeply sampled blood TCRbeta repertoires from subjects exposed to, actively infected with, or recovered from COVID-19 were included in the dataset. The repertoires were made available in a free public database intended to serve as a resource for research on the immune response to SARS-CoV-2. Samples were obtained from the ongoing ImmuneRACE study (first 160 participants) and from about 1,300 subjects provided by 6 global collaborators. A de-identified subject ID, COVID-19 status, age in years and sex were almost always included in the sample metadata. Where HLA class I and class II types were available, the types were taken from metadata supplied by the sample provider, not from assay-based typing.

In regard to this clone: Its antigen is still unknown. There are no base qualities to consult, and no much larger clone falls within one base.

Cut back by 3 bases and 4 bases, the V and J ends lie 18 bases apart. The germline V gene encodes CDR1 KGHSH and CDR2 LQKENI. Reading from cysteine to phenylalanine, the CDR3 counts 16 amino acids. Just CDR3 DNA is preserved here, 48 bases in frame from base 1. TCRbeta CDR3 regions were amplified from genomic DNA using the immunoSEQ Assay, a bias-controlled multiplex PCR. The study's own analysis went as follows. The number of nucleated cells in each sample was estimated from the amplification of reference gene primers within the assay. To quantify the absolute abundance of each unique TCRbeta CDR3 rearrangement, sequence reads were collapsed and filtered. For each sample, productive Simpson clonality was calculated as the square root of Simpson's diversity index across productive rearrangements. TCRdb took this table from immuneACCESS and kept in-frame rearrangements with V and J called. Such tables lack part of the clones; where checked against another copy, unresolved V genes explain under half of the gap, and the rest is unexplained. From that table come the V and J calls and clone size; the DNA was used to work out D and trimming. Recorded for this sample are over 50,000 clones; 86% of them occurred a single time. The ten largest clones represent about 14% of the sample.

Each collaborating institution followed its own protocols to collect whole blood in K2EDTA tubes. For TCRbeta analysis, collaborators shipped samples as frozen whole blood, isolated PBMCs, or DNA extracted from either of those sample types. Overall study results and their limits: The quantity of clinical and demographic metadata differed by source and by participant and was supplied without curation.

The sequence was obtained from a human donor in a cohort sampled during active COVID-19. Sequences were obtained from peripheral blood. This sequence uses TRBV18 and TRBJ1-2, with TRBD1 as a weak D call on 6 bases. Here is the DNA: TGTGCCAGCTCACCCCTACCGGAGGCAGGGGCCTATGGCTACACCTTC. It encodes CASSPLPEAGAYGYTF.